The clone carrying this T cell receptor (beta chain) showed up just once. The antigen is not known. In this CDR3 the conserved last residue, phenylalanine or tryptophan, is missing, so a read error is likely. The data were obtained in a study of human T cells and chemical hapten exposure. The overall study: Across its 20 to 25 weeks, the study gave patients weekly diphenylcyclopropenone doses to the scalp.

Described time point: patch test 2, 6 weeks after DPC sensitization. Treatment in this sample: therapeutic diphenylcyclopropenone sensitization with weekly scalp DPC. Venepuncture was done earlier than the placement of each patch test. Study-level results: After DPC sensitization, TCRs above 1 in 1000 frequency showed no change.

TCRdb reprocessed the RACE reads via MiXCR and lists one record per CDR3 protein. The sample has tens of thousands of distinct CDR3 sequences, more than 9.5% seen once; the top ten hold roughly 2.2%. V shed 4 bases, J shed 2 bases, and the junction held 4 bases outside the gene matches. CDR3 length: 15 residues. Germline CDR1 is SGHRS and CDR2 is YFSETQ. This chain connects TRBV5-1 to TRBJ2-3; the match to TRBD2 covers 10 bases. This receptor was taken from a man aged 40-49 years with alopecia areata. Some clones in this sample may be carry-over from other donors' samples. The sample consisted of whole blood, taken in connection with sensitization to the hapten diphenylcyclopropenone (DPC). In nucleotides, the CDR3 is TGCGCCAGCAGCCCGAGCGGGAGGGCCACAGATACGCAGTATTTA. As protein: CASSPSGRATDTQYL.